The text below deals with one TCR beta chain. This CDR3 is also generated by other DNA sequences in the sample. This sample stems from a study of CD8+ T cells in alopecia areata. Looking at the study overall: Administration of oral tofacitinib to treated patients was at 5 to 10 mg twice daily.

The CDR3 totals 13 residues. Per germline, CDR1 PRHDT and CDR2 FYEKMQ (reference sequence). V lost 3 bases, J lost 0 bases, and 6 bases lay in between. After isolation, RNA underwent reverse transcription to generate cDNA as the sequencing template. Sequencing was performed with immunoSEQ multiplex PCR; in TCRdb, only in-frame clones are kept and a portion is missing. This sample has about 130,000 clones; around 49% occur once, and the top ten carry about 17%. This chain uses TRBV13 with TRBJ2-7; D is unclear. The sequenced sample was CD8+ T cells sorted from blood, obtained at week 0. This sequence originates from a human donor with alopecia areata. In DNA form, the CDR3 reads TGTGCCAGCAGCTTGAGAAGCTCCTACGAGCAGTACTTC. This gives the protein CASSLRSSYEQYF.